The sequence of this TCR beta chain was determined in a study of blood T cell repertoires in COVID-19. The overall study: The analysed material was cDNA or gDNA that came from T cells, B-cell-depleted T cells, or PBMCs.

The CDR3 is 13 residues long. The trim removed 4 bases at V and 4 bases at J, leaving 4 bases unmatched. The germline gives CDR1 SGHDT, CDR2 YYEEEE. Original processing notes: Nucleated cell number was recorded as an estimate derived from reference gene primer amplification. The protocol was immunoSEQ multiplex PCR, while the TCRdb copy is restricted to in-frame clones and leaves out a portion. V and J calls and clone size are copied from that table; D and trimming were computed from the DNA. This sample has more than 95,000 clones, with 80% found just once. This clone was counted once. This receptor was identified in a human donor in a cohort sampled during active COVID-19. The sample consisted of peripheral blood. The chain has TRBV5-6 and TRBJ1-2; 7 bases match TRBD1. Written as DNA, the CDR3 is TGTGCCAGCAGCCTTACAGGGGCCTATGGCTACACCTTC. It translates to CASSLTGAYGYTF.